This T cell receptor beta chain was recorded in a study of shared clonotypes between healthy human individuals. Each replicate PCR on the sorted subsets used 200 ng DNA (around 30,000 T cell genomes). Clones were sequenced by immunoSEQ multiplex PCR, and TCRdb holds only the in-frame ones, with some missing. The sample shows over 1.4 million clones, roughly 96% of them seen only once. The CDR3 is 17 amino acids. V gave up 1 base and J gave up 1 base, with 15 bases separating them. The germline gives CDR1 SGHAT, CDR2 FQNNGV. Source material: naive CD4+ T cells sorted from blood. Subset of the sample: CD45RA+ positively selected. The source of this sequence is a man aged 25-45 years in good health. The J gene is TRBJ2-3, the V gene TRBV11-2, with no clear D. In nucleotides, the CDR3 is TGTGCCAGCAGCTTAGGCCCCGACGTTTCGGGCACAGATACGCAGTATTTT. This gives the protein CASSLGPDVSGTDTQYF.